Sequencing of this TCR beta chain was carried out in a study of blood T cell repertoires in COVID-19. In the study overall: Collection of acute and convalescent COVID-19 samples took place in the United States, Italy and Spain. Sample material is recorded as cDNA or gDNA derived from T cells, B-cell-depleted T cells, or PBMCs.

Germline lookup yields CDR1 SGHRS and CDR2 YFSETQ. Trimming shortened V by 1 base and J by 8 bases, and 13 bases separated the two germline ends. This CDR3 comprises 14 residues. In the original analysis: Amplified reference gene primers provided the basis for estimating nucleated cell counts. Sequencing used immunoSEQ multiplex PCR; TCRdb keeps in-frame clones, though not all of them. V and J calls and clone size are given by that table; D and trimming were obtained from the DNA. Of 200,000 to 300,000 clones listed, more than 75% were seen once; the top ten hold approximately 7%. The receptor comes from a woman aged 70 to 79 with active or convalescent COVID-19. The rearrangement joins TRBV5-1 to TRBJ2-1; TRBD1 is a possible D gene (7 bases). The specimen sequenced was peripheral blood. Written as DNA, the CDR3 is TGCGCCAGCAGCTTGCCCCAGGGGGGCGATGAGCAGTTCTTC. The encoded protein is CASSLPQGGDEQFF.